Listed below are T cell receptor beta chains from one sample, sequenced in a study of blood T cell repertoires in COVID-19. The data were produced by immunoSEQ multiplex PCR, yet TCRdb's version contains in-frame clones alone and is incomplete. The table records 100,000 to 150,000 clones, 80% to 90% of them present only once. The sample comprised peripheral blood. The receptors stem from a man aged 50-59 years with active COVID-19. Each CDR3 is given with its conserved first and last residue. The order of the fields is clone size, V gene, J gene, D gene, CDR3 protein, CDR3 DNA. A D gene is named only where the DNA matches it firmly. Rows give clone size only sometimes, using once, few, many, or a class for an expanded clone.

.	TRBV24-1	TRBJ2-1	TRBD2	CATSDGTSGGAHNEQFF	TGTGCCACCAGTGATGGGACTAGCGGGGGGGCCCACAATGAGCAGTTCTTC
.	TRBV18	TRBJ1-1	.	CASSPQGVVNTEAFF	TGTGCCAGCTCACCACAGGGGGTAGTGAACACTGAAGCTTTCTTT
.	TRBV30	TRBJ1-5	.	CAWSVGARNQPQHF	TGTGCCTGGAGTGTTGGGGCTCGCAATCAGCCCCAGCATTTT
.	TRBV9	TRBJ2-1	TRBD2	CASSVALAGGNDEQFF	TGTGCCAGCAGCGTAGCTCTGGCGGGGGGTAACGATGAGCAGTTCTTC
.	TRBV19	TRBJ2-1	.	CASTLGQGGANSRQNEQFF	TGTGCCAGTACCCTAGGCCAAGGCGGGGCGAACAGCCGTCAGAATGAGCAGTTCTTC
.	TRBV9	TRBJ1-2	.	CASSPQGTNYGYTF	TGTGCCAGCAGCCCACAGGGAACCAACTATGGCTACACCTTC
once	TRBV7-8	TRBJ2-3	TRBD2	CASSLARLAGTDTQYF	TGTGCCAGCAGCTTAGCCAGACTAGCGGGCACAGATACGCAGTATTTT
.	TRBV5-5	TRBJ2-5	TRBD2	CASSMGLAGGQETQYF	TGTGCCAGCAGCATGGGACTAGCGGGGGGCCAAGAGACCCAGTACTTC
.	TRBV19	TRBJ2-5	.	CASKDPGYQETQYF	TGTGCCAGTAAAGATCCGGGGTATCAAGAGACCCAGTACTTC
.	TRBV5-1	TRBJ1-4	TRBD1	CASTGTEGEKLFF	TGCGCCAGCACCGGGACAGAGGGGGAAAAACTGTTTTTT
.	TRBV11-2	TRBJ1-2	TRBD1	CASSSSGYRGRANYGYTF	TGTGCCAGCAGCTCATCAGGGTACAGGGGACGGGCTAACTATGGCTACACCTTC
.	TRBV5-5	TRBJ1-1	.	CASSSGTPNTEAFF	TGTGCCAGCAGCTCCGGGACACCGAACACTGAAGCTTTCTTT
.	TRBV6-4	TRBJ2-1	.	CASSKQGSSYNEQFF	TGTGCCAGCAGCAAACAGGGTAGCTCCTACAATGAGCAGTTCTTC
.	TRBV5-4	TRBJ2-2	TRBD1	CASSSQPTGVYTGELFF	TGTGCCAGCAGCTCACAACCGACAGGGGTCTACACCGGGGAGCTGTTTTTT
.	TRBV7-2	TRBJ1-6	TRBD1	CASSLTTGEVSPLHF	TGTGCCAGCAGCTTAACCACAGGGGAGGTTTCACCCCTCCACTTT
once	TRBV9	TRBJ2-1	TRBD2	CASSFGLAGNEQFF	TGTGCCAGCAGCTTCGGACTAGCTGGCAATGAGCAGTTCTTC
.	TRBV7-2	TRBJ1-4	.	CASSLGQTNEKLFF	TGTGCCAGCAGCTTAGGACAGACTAATGAAAAACTGTTTTTT
few	TRBV2	TRBJ1-5	TRBD1	CASRGQGGQPQHF	TGTGCCAGCAGGGGACAGGGTGGTCAGCCCCAGCATTTT
.	TRBV12-1	TRBJ2-3	.	CASSFTLQGEDTDTQYF	TGTGCCAGCAGCTTTACGTTACAGGGGGAAGACACAGATACGCAGTATTTT
.	TRBV11-2	TRBJ1-1	.	CASRRPGVMNTEAFF	TGTGCCAGTAGGAGGCCGGGGGTTATGAACACTGAAGCTTTCTTT
.	TRBV7-7	TRBJ1-5	.	CASSLPAGRNVYSNQPQHF	TGTGCCAGCAGCTTACCCGCAGGGCGGAATGTTTATAGCAATCAGCCCCAGCATTTT
.	TRBV7-2	TRBJ1-1	TRBD1	CASSHDTGGPKEAFF	TGTGCCAGCAGTCATGACACAGGGGGGCCCAAGGAAGCTTTCTTT
.	TRBV18	TRBJ1-1	.	CASSRPGARNTEAFF	TGTGCCAGCTCACGACCGGGGGCCCGTAACACTGAAGCTTTCTTT
.	TRBV7-2	TRBJ2-5	.	CASSPGLRGETQYF	TGTGCCAGCAGCCCGGGTCTCCGGGGGGAGACCCAGTACTTC
.	TRBV24-1	TRBJ1-1	.	CATRNAENTEAFF	TGTGCCACCAGAAACGCAGAGAACACTGAAGCTTTCTTT
.	TRBV7-2	TRBJ1-2	.	CASSFWGAGGYTF	TGTGCCAGCAGCTTCTGGGGCGCTGGCGGCTACACCTTC
.	TRBV4-2	TRBJ1-1	.	CASSPAGEAFF	TGTGCCAGCAGCCCTGCAGGGGAAGCTTTCTTT
.	TRBV7-9	TRBJ1-1	.	CASSFAGQTNTEAFF	TGTGCCAGCAGCTTCGCAGGACAGACGAACACTGAAGCTTTCTTT
once	TRBV3-1/TRBV3-2	TRBJ2-5	.	CASSFGTPETQYF	TGTGCCAGCAGTTTCGGGACTCCGGAGACCCAGTACTTC
.	TRBV12-5	TRBJ2-3	.	CASGLVESDTQYF	TGTGCTAGTGGTTTGGTAGAGAGCGATACGCAGTATTTT
.	TRBV5-1	TRBJ2-6	.	CASSLDTGSGANVLTF	TGCGCCAGCAGCTTGGATACAGGGTCTGGGGCCAACGTCCTGACTTTC
.	TRBV11-2	TRBJ2-3	.	CASSLGGNTDTQYF	TGTGCCAGCAGCTTAGGCGGGAACACAGATACGCAGTATTTT
once	TRBV7-8	TRBJ2-7	TRBD2	CASSLTATSGTYEQYF	TGTGCCAGCAGCTTAACTGCGACTAGCGGTACCTACGAGCAGTACTTC
.	TRBV4-1	TRBJ2-1	.	CASSTARGASYNEQFF	TGCGCCAGCAGCACCGCTCGGGGGGCGTCCTACAATGAGCAGTTCTTC
.	TRBV7-9	TRBJ2-3	.	CASSYTGSTDTQYF	TGTGCCAGCAGCTACACGGGAAGCACAGATACGCAGTATTTT
.	TRBV6-5	TRBJ2-1	TRBD1	CASRDRGSSYNEQFF	TGTGCCAGCAGGGACAGGGGGTCCTCCTACAATGAGCAGTTCTTC
.	TRBV11-2	TRBJ1-3	TRBD1	CASSSIRDRGNTIYF	TGTGCCAGCAGCTCCATCCGGGACAGGGGAAACACCATATATTTT
.	TRBV5-6	TRBJ2-1	TRBD2	CASSGLAGVSYNEQFF	TGTGCCAGCAGCGGACTAGCGGGGGTTTCCTACAATGAGCAGTTCTTC
.	TRBV2	TRBJ2-7	.	CASALPRAGLSSYEQYF	TGTGCCAGCGCCCTGCCCCGAGCGGGTCTAAGCTCCTACGAGCAGTACTTC
.	TRBV6-6	TRBJ2-5	.	CASRAKGSQETQYF	TGTGCCAGCAGAGCGAAGGGGTCTCAAGAGACCCAGTACTTC
once	TRBV6-5	TRBJ2-2	.	CASSPPTGSGELFF	TGTGCCAGCAGTCCACCTACGGGGTCGGGGGAGCTGTTTTTT
.	TRBV19	TRBJ2-3	TRBD2	CASSPMGLAGSRDTQYF	TGTGCCAGTAGCCCGATGGGACTAGCGGGGAGTCGAGATACGCAGTATTTT
.	TRBV1	TRBJ2-5	.	CTSSLPGLAGPNREETQYF	TGCACCAGCAGCCTTCCAGGACTAGCGGGGCCAAATAGGGAGGAGACCCAGTACTTC
few	TRBV7-9	TRBJ1-6	.	CASRAQGSPLHF	TGTGCCAGCAGGGCCCAGGGCTCACCCCTCCACTTT
.	TRBV3-1/TRBV3-2	TRBJ2-7	.	CASSQLYEQYF	TGTGCCAGCAGCCAACTCTACGAGCAGTACTTC